The entry below describes one T cell receptor beta chain. The data were taken from a study of OX40 agonist ivuxolimab in advanced cancers. Profiled with immunoSEQ multiplex PCR; TCRdb holds only in-frame clones, not every one. The sample shows just under 80,000 clones, approximately 84% of them seen only once. Autoimmune disease history or systemic immunosuppression was exclusionary. J lost 5 bases, V lost 2 bases, and 6 bases had no gene match. Germline-derived CDR1 and CDR2 are SGHNT and YENEEA. The CDR3 length is 16 residues. The sequences come from CD4+ or CD8+ T cells sorted from blood, collected in a trial of the OX40 agonist ivuxolimab. The J gene is TRBJ2-2, the V gene TRBV11-3; 9 bases map to TRBD1. The TCR sequence derives from an adult with an advanced solid tumor such as melanoma, head and neck, liver or kidney cancer. In nucleotides, the CDR3 is TGTGCCAGCAGCTTATCCGGGACAGGGTCAACCGGGGAGCTGTTTTTT. Its protein is CASSLSGTGSTGELFF.